These 24 T cell receptor beta chains were all obtained from the same sample, sequenced in a study of cytomegalovirus exposure and HLA in healthy donors. Produced via immunoSEQ multiplex PCR; TCRdb's table is partial and in-frame only. The sample consists of fewer than 200,000 clones, just under 90% of them appearing once. Sequencing input: PBMCs. The origin of the receptors is a woman aged 25-40 years in good health and CMV-seronegative.

The chain links TRBV4-3 to TRBJ1-3; a possible D gene is TRBD1 (6 bases). Per the germline V gene, CDR1 is LGHNA and CDR2 is YSLEER. The CDR3 runs to 16 residues. The V end was cut by 3 bases, the J end by 0 bases, with 12 bases between. Written as DNA, the CDR3 is TGCGCCAGCAGCCATGGAACAGGGTACTCTGGAAACACCATATATTTT. It translates to CASSHGTGYSGNTIYF.

This clone was seen only a few times. V usage is TRBV15 and J usage is TRBJ1-2, with D possibly being TRBD1 (6 bases). The germline V gene has CDR1 LNHNV and CDR2 YYDKDF (reference sequence). V was cut by 3 bases and J by 10 bases, with 18 bases left in between. The CDR3 contains 14 residues. The chain's CDR3 is CATSSRASGVAYTF. CDR3 coding DNA: TGTGCCACCAGCAGTCGTGCGTCAGGGGTTGCCTACACCTTC.

This chain connects TRBV30 to TRBJ1-3; D is undetermined. V was shortened by 5 bases and J by 9 bases, with 8 bases between the two germline ends. This CDR3 region has 10 residues. CDR1 is GTSNPN, CDR2 SVGIG, per germline (reference sequence). The chain's CDR3 is CAWGGGTIYF. CDR3 DNA sequence: TGTGCCTGGGGAGGAGGCACCATATATTTT.

V is TRBV7-2 and J is TRBJ1-2; no definite D call. Trimming took 1 base from V and 6 from J, leaving 6 bases between them. The CDR3 runs to 12 residues. Germline V lookup: CDR1 SGHTA, CDR2 FQGNSA. Here the CDR3 reads CASSLGQNGYTF. For the CDR3, the DNA is TGTGCCAGCAGCTTAGGACAAAATGGCTACACCTTC.

Written as DNA, the CDR3 is TGTGCCAGCAGTTTCTCTGGCGGGGGGTTTTACAATGAGCAGTTCTTC. Protein: CASSFSGGGFYNEQFF. This chain uses TRBV6-5 with TRBJ2-1, with 8 bases fitting TRBD2. The CDR3 is 16 amino acids. Germline V gene data show CDR1 as MNHEY and CDR2 as SVGAGI. The V gene end was trimmed by 4 bases and the J gene end by 4 bases; junction bases not matched to a gene: 9.

This chain connects TRBV27 to TRBJ1-1; D uncertain. Trimming stripped 2 bases from V and 2 bases from J, with 12 bases between. This CDR3 has 15 amino acids. Germline V gene sequence: CDR1 MNHEY, CDR2 SMNVEV (reference sequence). CDR3 residues: CASSLGSRTNTEAFF. CDR3 coding DNA: TGTGCCAGCAGTTTAGGGAGCAGGACCAACACTGAAGCTTTCTTT.

Concerning this clone itself: The same CDR3 also results from other DNA sequences found in this sample. This chain joins TRBV9 and TRBJ1-2, with 7 bases fitting TRBD1. The germline V gene encodes CDR1 SGDLS and CDR2 YYNGEE. V dropped 0 bases and J dropped 4; count of bases not matched to a gene: 3. CDR3 length: 14 amino acids. For the CDR3, the DNA is TGTGCCAGCAGCGTAGCGCCAGGGGGCTATGGCTACACCTTC. Protein product: CASSVAPGGYGYTF.

The J gene is TRBJ2-3, the V gene TRBV15; 13 nucleotides match TRBD2. Germline V gene data show CDR1 as LNHNV and CDR2 as YYDKDF (reference sequence). Trimming at V came to 0 bases and at J to 4 bases, leaving 1 base not matched to a gene. This CDR3 is 16 amino acids long. The CDR3 reads CATSRETSGGADTQYF. The CDR3 coding sequence is TGTGCCACCAGCAGAGAAACTAGCGGGGGGGCAGATACGCAGTATTTT.

V and J are TRBV7-9 and TRBJ1-1; D remains ambiguous. CDR3 size: 12 residues. The germline CDR1 and CDR2 sequences are SEHNR and FQNEAQ (reference sequence). V shed 6 bases and J shed 1 base, with 6 bases lying between them. CDR3 nucleotides: TGTGCCAGCAGTTACTCGAACACTGAAGCTTTCTTT. It yields the protein CASSYSNTEAFF.

V usage is TRBV4-3 and J usage is TRBJ2-5; 7 nucleotides agree with TRBD2. Germline CDR1 is LGHNA and CDR2 is YSLEER. This CDR3 is built from 17 residues. The ends lost 0 bases at V and 1 base at J; junction bases unmatched: 8. CDR3 nucleotide sequence: TGCGCCAGCAGCCAAGATTACGGGGGAGGGGTCCAAGAGACCCAGTACTTC. Its protein is CASSQDYGGGVQETQYF.

The chain is built from TRBV6-6 and TRBJ1-1; 7 bases are a match to TRBD1. The CDR3 is made up of 13 amino acids. The V and J ends lost 0 bases and 8 bases, in that order; junction bases with no gene match: 3. Germline assignment: CDR1 MNHNY and CDR2 SVGAGI (reference sequence). The CDR3 is CASSYSTGNEAFF. In DNA form, the CDR3 reads TGTGCCAGCAGTTACTCGACAGGGAACGAAGCTTTCTTT.

The chain joins TRBV5-6 to TRBJ2-5; 11 nucleotides line up with TRBD2. CDR1 SGHDT and CDR2 YYEEEE come from the germline V gene. CDR3 length: 14 amino acids. The J segment lost 4 bases and the V segment lost 4 bases, leaving 3 bases of the junction unmatched. CDR3 region: CASSHSGRGETQYF. The DNA of the CDR3 is TGTGCCAGCAGCCATAGCGGGAGGGGAGAGACCCAGTACTTC.

CDR3 in DNA: TGTGCCAGCAGCCGCAGCGGGGTGAACACAGATACGCAGTATTTT. Translated: CASSRSGVNTDTQYF. This chain joins TRBV11-2 and TRBJ2-3; 7 bases agree with TRBD2. The germline V gene encodes CDR1 SGHAT and CDR2 FQNNGV. CDR3 size: 15 residues. Unmatched junction bases numbered 7, after V lost 5 bases and J lost 2 bases.

The chain couples TRBV10-2 to TRBJ2-1, with 11 bases lining up with TRBD1. Germline CDR1 is WSHSY and CDR2 is SAAADI. The CDR3 loop spans 14 amino acids. The junction had 7 bases not matched to a gene; V was cut back by 6 bases and J by 9 bases. The CDR3 here is CASREGQGAAEQFF. The CDR3 coding sequence is TGCGCCAGCAGGGAAGGACAGGGGGCAGCTGAGCAGTTCTTC.

The gene calls are TRBV2 and TRBJ1-4; TRBD1 might be the D (5 bases). The CDR3 length is 15 residues. Deletions cut 0 bases from V and 8 bases from J, with 13 bases between. The V gene's germline CDR1 is SNHLY and CDR2 FYNNEI. DNA of the CDR3: TGTGCCAGCAGTGAAGCCGGGGGGTCGAGGGAAAAACTGTTTTTT. As protein: CASSEAGGSREKLFF. The full variable domain, rest sourced from reference TRBV2 and TRBJ1-4, is EPEVTQTPSHQVTQMGQEVILRCVPISNHLYFYWYRQILGQKVEFLVSFYNNEISEKSEIFDDQFSVERPDGSNFTLKIRSTKLEDSAMYFCASSEAGGSREKLFFGSGTQLSVL.

The chain carries TRBV7-2 and TRBJ1-3; D not resolved. V was pared by 4 bases and J by 0 bases, with 16 bases between. The CDR3 sequence is 17 residues long. Germline values: CDR1 SGHTA, CDR2 FQGNSA. Written as DNA, the CDR3 is TGTGCCAGCAGCTCTGCCGGAGGGCTGGGCTCTGGAAACACCATATATTTT. Translated: CASSSAGGLGSGNTIYF.

V is TRBV7-8 and J is TRBJ2-7; the D gene is possibly TRBD1 (6 bases). Trimming pared 3 bases from V and 0 bases from J, leaving 9 bases between. The CDR3 loop spans 14 amino acids. The germline V gene encodes CDR1 SGHVS and CDR2 FQNEAQ. The CDR3 loop reads CASSFRTASYEQYF. In DNA form, the CDR3 reads TGTGCCAGCAGCTTTAGGACAGCCTCCTACGAGCAGTACTTC.

The V call is TRBV5-4, the J call TRBJ2-7, with 10 bases that match TRBD1. CDR1 and CDR2 (germline): SGHNT, YYREEE (reference sequence). Unmatched junction bases numbered 8, after V lost 0 bases and J lost 2 bases. The CDR3 totals 17 residues. Here the CDR3 DNA reads TGTGCCAGCAGCTTGGGACAGGGGGCGCGAGTCGCCTACGAGCAGTACTTC. It translates to CASSLGQGARVAYEQYF.

V gene TRBV6-1 combines with J gene TRBJ2-7; tentatively, D is TRBD1 (5 bases). V lost 4 bases and J 2 bases, leaving 9 bases between the germline ends. The CDR3 has 13 amino acids. The germline CDR1 and CDR2 sequences are MNHNS and SASEGT. The DNA of the CDR3 is TGTGCCAGCAGTGTGACAGAACCCTACGAGCAGTACTTC. This gives the protein CASSVTEPYEQYF.

V gene TRBV5-4 combines with J gene TRBJ2-5, with D tentatively TRBD1 (6 bases). This CDR3 contains 11 residues. In germline, CDR1 is SGHNT, CDR2 YYREEE (reference sequence). Trimming pared 5 bases from V and 9 bases from J, leaving 11 bases between. CDR3 residues: CASSTGSAQYF. DNA for the CDR3: TGTGCCAGCAGTACAGGGTCCGCCCAGTACTTC.

The V gene is TRBV18, the J gene TRBJ1-2; unclear D gene. The germline V gene has CDR1 KGHSH and CDR2 LQKENI. V was cut by 0 bases and J by 4 bases, with 12 bases left in between. The CDR3 has 15 residues. This CDR3 is CASSPPSGEGYGYTF. CDR3 bases: TGTGCCAGCTCACCACCCAGCGGGGAAGGCTATGGCTACACCTTC.

The chain carries TRBV5-1 and TRBJ2-1, with 7 positions matching TRBD1. The CDR3 extends over 15 amino acids. Germline V gene data show CDR1 as SGHRS and CDR2 as YFSETQ. V trimming: 4 bases; J trimming: 1 base; junction bases outside the gene matches: 5. Written as DNA, the CDR3 is TGCGCCAGCAGCCGGAACAGGGGTTCCTACAATGAGCAGTTCTTC. Encoded protein: CASSRNRGSYNEQFF.

The genes are TRBV25-1 and TRBJ1-1, with TRBD1 identical over 9 bases. The V and J ends lost 7 bases and 1 base, in that order; junction bases with no gene match: 10. Germline lookup yields CDR1 MGHDK and CDR2 SYGVNS. CDR3 length: 16 residues. CDR3 loop: CASTMETGGENTEAFF. CDR3 DNA sequence: TGTGCCAGCACAATGGAAACAGGGGGCGAGAACACTGAAGCTTTCTTT.

In this sample, this clone turned up a few times. The V call is TRBV7-9, the J call TRBJ1-1, with 8 bases lining up with TRBD1. V lost 0 bases, J lost 4 bases, and 4 bases stayed unmatched. The CDR3 extends over 15 amino acids. The germline V gene has CDR1 SEHNR and CDR2 FQNEAQ (reference sequence). The CDR3 here is CASSLAQQGGTEAFF. CDR3 DNA sequence: TGTGCCAGCAGCTTAGCCCAACAGGGGGGCACTGAAGCTTTCTTT.